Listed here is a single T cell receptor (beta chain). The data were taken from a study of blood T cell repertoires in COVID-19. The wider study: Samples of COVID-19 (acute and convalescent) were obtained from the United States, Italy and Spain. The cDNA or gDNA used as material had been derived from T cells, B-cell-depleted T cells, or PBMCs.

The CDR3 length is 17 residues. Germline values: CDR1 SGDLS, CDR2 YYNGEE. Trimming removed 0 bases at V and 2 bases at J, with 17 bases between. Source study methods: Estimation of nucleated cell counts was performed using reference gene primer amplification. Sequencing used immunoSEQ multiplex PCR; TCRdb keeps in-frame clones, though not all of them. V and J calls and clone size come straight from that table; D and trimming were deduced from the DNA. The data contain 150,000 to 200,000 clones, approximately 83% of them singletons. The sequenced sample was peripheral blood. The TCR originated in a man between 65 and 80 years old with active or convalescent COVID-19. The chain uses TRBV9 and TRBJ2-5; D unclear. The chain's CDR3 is CASSVGGPSGSQETQYF. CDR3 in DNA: TGTGCCAGCAGCGTAGGAGGCCCCTCTGGGTCACAAGAGACCCAGTACTTC.